A selection of T cell receptor beta chains follows, all from one sample in a study of blood T cell repertoires in COVID-19. Clones were read by immunoSEQ multiplex PCR, and TCRdb kept only the in-frame ones, dropping some. Of about 150,000 clones in the sample, about 85% are singletons; the top ten hold 0.55% to 0.75%. Specimen: peripheral blood. All receptors come from a man in his 60s with COVID-19, enrolled during active disease. Each CDR3 is given with its conserved first and last residue. The D gene is left open where the match is weak. The size field is filled for only some rows; it gives once, few, many or a size class.

clone_size: once
j_call: TRBJ2-3
v_call: TRBV11-2
d_call: .
cdr3_length: 15
cdr3_aa: CASSLAEAGGHTQYF
cdr3_nt: TGTGCCAGCAGCTTAGCTGAGGCAGGAGGACATACGCAGTATTTT

clone_size: .
j_call: TRBJ2-3
v_call: TRBV19
d_call: .
cdr3_length: 15
cdr3_aa: CASSMWGQGTDTQYF
cdr3_nt: TGTGCCAGTAGTATGTGGGGCCAGGGGACAGATACGCAGTATTTT

clone_size: .
j_call: TRBJ1-5
v_call: TRBV27
d_call: .
cdr3_length: 15
cdr3_aa: CASSLGGRKNQPQHF
cdr3_nt: TGTGCCAGCAGTTTAGGTGGGAGAAAAAATCAGCCCCAGCATTTT

clone_size: few
j_call: TRBJ1-3
v_call: TRBV27
d_call: .
cdr3_length: 15
cdr3_aa: CASSSGGAGGNTIYF
cdr3_nt: TGTGCCAGCAGTTCTGGGGGCGCGGGTGGAAACACCATATATTTT

clone_size: .
j_call: TRBJ1-1
v_call: TRBV4-2
d_call: .
cdr3_length: 19
cdr3_aa: CASSQVLAGGSPWNTEAFF
cdr3_nt: TGTGCCAGCAGCCAAGTTCTGGCGGGGGGATCCCCTTGGAACACTGAAGCTTTCTTT

clone_size: .
j_call: TRBJ1-3
v_call: TRBV28
d_call: .
cdr3_length: 15
cdr3_aa: CASSSDRRTGNTIYF
cdr3_nt: TGTGCCAGCAGCTCAGACAGGCGAACTGGAAACACCATATATTTT

clone_size: once
j_call: TRBJ2-3
v_call: TRBV25-1
d_call: TRBD2
cdr3_length: 16
cdr3_aa: CASSAIELAGGDTQYF
cdr3_nt: TGTGCCAGCAGCGCAATCGAACTAGCGGGTGGAGATACGCAGTATTTT

clone_size: .
j_call: TRBJ1-6
v_call: TRBV27
d_call: .
cdr3_length: 17
cdr3_aa: CASARGTAPTLNSPLHF
cdr3_nt: TGTGCCAGCGCGAGGGGGACGGCGCCTACCCTAAATTCACCCCTCCACTTT

clone_size: .
j_call: TRBJ1-2
v_call: TRBV5-8
d_call: .
cdr3_length: 15
cdr3_aa: CASSWGGGANYGYTF
cdr3_nt: TGTGCCAGCAGCTGGGGTGGGGGCGCTAACTATGGCTACACCTTC

clone_size: .
j_call: TRBJ1-4
v_call: TRBV3-1/TRBV3-2
d_call: .
cdr3_length: 15
cdr3_aa: CASSQEQGSNEKLFF
cdr3_nt: TGTGCCAGCAGCCAAGAGCAGGGCAGTAATGAAAAACTGTTTTTT

clone_size: .
j_call: TRBJ2-6
v_call: TRBV15
d_call: TRBD1
cdr3_length: 17
cdr3_aa: CATSSGDRVTGANVLTF
cdr3_nt: TGTGCCACCAGCAGTGGCGACAGGGTAACTGGGGCCAACGTCCTGACTTTC

clone_size: .
j_call: TRBJ2-1
v_call: TRBV12-3/TRBV12-4
d_call: .
cdr3_length: 12
cdr3_aa: CASSLGLGEQFF
cdr3_nt: TGTGCCAGCAGTCTAGGGCTAGGTGAGCAGTTCTTC

clone_size: few
j_call: TRBJ2-7
v_call: TRBV19
d_call: .
cdr3_length: 13
cdr3_aa: CASSNLRTSERYF
cdr3_nt: TGTGCCAGTAGCAATCTCCGGACTTCCGAGCGGTACTTC

clone_size: .
j_call: TRBJ2-2
v_call: TRBV19
d_call: .
cdr3_length: 14
cdr3_aa: CASSVQGETGELFF
cdr3_nt: TGTGCCAGTAGTGTGCAGGGTGAAACCGGGGAGCTGTTTTTT

clone_size: .
j_call: TRBJ2-4
v_call: TRBV28
d_call: TRBD1
cdr3_length: 15
cdr3_aa: CASSLSGGRGNIQYF
cdr3_nt: TGTGCCAGCAGTTTATCAGGGGGCCGGGGAAACATTCAGTACTTC

clone_size: .
j_call: TRBJ2-3
v_call: TRBV27
d_call: TRBD1
cdr3_length: 12
cdr3_aa: CASRDRRDTQYF
cdr3_nt: TGTGCCAGCAGGGACAGGAGAGATACGCAGTATTTT

clone_size: .
j_call: TRBJ2-5
v_call: TRBV28
d_call: .
cdr3_length: 12
cdr3_aa: CASSYSQETQYF
cdr3_nt: TGTGCCAGCAGTTACAGCCAAGAGACCCAGTACTTC

clone_size: .
j_call: TRBJ2-2
v_call: TRBV30
d_call: .
cdr3_length: 14
cdr3_aa: CAWELAGGNGELFF
cdr3_nt: TGTGCCTGGGAACTGGCAGGTGGAAACGGGGAGCTGTTTTTT

clone_size: few
j_call: TRBJ1-5
v_call: TRBV4-3
d_call: .
cdr3_length: 16
cdr3_aa: CASSQDRQTPNQPQHF
cdr3_nt: TGCGCCAGCAGCCAAGATCGACAGACTCCCAATCAGCCCCAGCATTTT

clone_size: .
j_call: TRBJ1-6
v_call: TRBV9
d_call: .
cdr3_length: 15
cdr3_aa: CASSVTGDLDSPLHF
cdr3_nt: TGTGCCAGCAGCGTCACGGGGGATCTGGATTCACCCCTCCACTTT

clone_size: .
j_call: TRBJ1-2
v_call: TRBV24-1
d_call: TRBD1
cdr3_length: 18
cdr3_aa: CATSDPGQGTGADYGYTF
cdr3_nt: TGTGCCACCAGTGACCCCGGACAGGGTACTGGGGCCGACTATGGCTACACCTTC

clone_size: .
j_call: TRBJ1-3
v_call: TRBV9
d_call: .
cdr3_length: 12
cdr3_aa: CASSVMGNTIYF
cdr3_nt: TGTGCCAGCAGCGTCATGGGAAACACCATATATTTT

clone_size: .
j_call: TRBJ1-5
v_call: TRBV18
d_call: .
cdr3_length: 13
cdr3_aa: CASSPNELMPQHF
cdr3_nt: TGTGCCAGCTCACCAAATGAGCTCATGCCCCAGCATTTT

clone_size: .
j_call: TRBJ1-4
v_call: TRBV14
d_call: TRBD1
cdr3_length: 15
cdr3_aa: CASSQLGTGGEKLFF
cdr3_nt: TGTGCCAGCAGCCAACTTGGGACAGGGGGTGAAAAACTGTTTTTT

clone_size: .
j_call: TRBJ2-1
v_call: TRBV7-2
d_call: TRBD2
cdr3_length: 16
cdr3_aa: CASSLALAASYNEQFF
cdr3_nt: TGTGCCAGCAGCTTAGCCCTAGCGGCGAGCTACAATGAGCAGTTCTTC

clone_size: .
j_call: TRBJ2-3
v_call: TRBV13
d_call: TRBD2
cdr3_length: 16
cdr3_aa: CASSSPASGITDTQYF
cdr3_nt: TGTGCCAGCAGCTCCCCGGCTAGCGGGATCACAGATACGCAGTATTTT

clone_size: .
j_call: TRBJ1-5
v_call: TRBV21-1
d_call: .
cdr3_length: 19
cdr3_aa: CASSKSRQQGANSNQPQHF
cdr3_nt: TGTGCCAGCAGCAAAAGCAGGCAGCAGGGGGCTAATAGCAATCAGCCCCAGCATTTT

clone_size: few
j_call: TRBJ2-3
v_call: TRBV7-2
d_call: .
cdr3_length: 15
cdr3_aa: CASSPLPTSTDTQYF
cdr3_nt: TGTGCCAGCAGCCCCCTACCTACTAGCACAGATACGCAGTATTTT

clone_size: .
j_call: TRBJ1-1
v_call: TRBV7-2
d_call: TRBD1
cdr3_length: 14
cdr3_aa: CASSFSPQGVEAFF
cdr3_nt: TGTGCCAGCAGCTTTAGTCCCCAGGGGGTTGAAGCTTTCTTT

clone_size: .
j_call: TRBJ2-1
v_call: TRBV25-1
d_call: .
cdr3_length: 13
cdr3_aa: CASSGEVYNEQFF
cdr3_nt: TGTGCCAGCAGTGGAGAGGTTTACAATGAGCAGTTCTTC

clone_size: .
j_call: TRBJ2-1
v_call: TRBV7-3
d_call: .
cdr3_length: 15
cdr3_aa: CASSTTGSSYNEQFF
cdr3_nt: TGTGCCAGCAGCACAACCGGGAGCTCCTACAATGAGCAGTTCTTC

clone_size: .
j_call: TRBJ1-5
v_call: TRBV19
d_call: .
cdr3_length: 14
cdr3_aa: CASSPLGGNQPQHF
cdr3_nt: TGTGCCAGTAGCCCCCTTGGAGGCAATCAGCCCCAGCATTTT

clone_size: .
j_call: TRBJ2-3
v_call: TRBV5-1
d_call: .
cdr3_length: 16
cdr3_aa: CASSLGRYGNTDTQYF
cdr3_nt: TGCGCCAGCAGCTTGGGGAGGTACGGTAACACAGATACGCAGTATTTT

clone_size: once
j_call: TRBJ2-6
v_call: TRBV5-1
d_call: .
cdr3_length: 15
cdr3_aa: CASRLYYSGANVLTF
cdr3_nt: TGCGCCAGCAGACTTTACTACTCTGGGGCCAACGTCCTGACTTTC

clone_size: .
j_call: TRBJ1-4
v_call: TRBV7-9
d_call: .
cdr3_length: 15
cdr3_aa: CASSPQTGSNEKLFF
cdr3_nt: TGTGCCAGCAGCCCCCAAACAGGGAGTAATGAAAAACTGTTTTTT

clone_size: .
j_call: TRBJ1-2
v_call: TRBV11-3
d_call: .
cdr3_length: 13
cdr3_aa: CASSLDAGKGYTF
cdr3_nt: TGTGCCAGCAGCTTAGATGCAGGGAAGGGCTACACCTTC

clone_size: .
j_call: TRBJ1-5
v_call: TRBV6-5
d_call: .
cdr3_length: 15
cdr3_aa: CASLSYQVSHQPQHF
cdr3_nt: TGTGCCAGCCTCAGCTACCAGGTCAGCCATCAGCCCCAGCATTTT

clone_size: .
j_call: TRBJ2-7
v_call: TRBV7-9
d_call: TRBD1
cdr3_length: 15
cdr3_aa: CASSPGGAVPYEQYF
cdr3_nt: TGTGCCAGCAGCCCAGGGGGCGCGGTCCCCTACGAGCAGTACTTC

clone_size: once
j_call: TRBJ2-1
v_call: TRBV7-8
d_call: TRBD1
cdr3_length: 15
cdr3_aa: CASSPTGGGYNEQFF
cdr3_nt: TGTGCCAGCAGCCCGACAGGGGGGGGCTACAATGAGCAGTTCTTC